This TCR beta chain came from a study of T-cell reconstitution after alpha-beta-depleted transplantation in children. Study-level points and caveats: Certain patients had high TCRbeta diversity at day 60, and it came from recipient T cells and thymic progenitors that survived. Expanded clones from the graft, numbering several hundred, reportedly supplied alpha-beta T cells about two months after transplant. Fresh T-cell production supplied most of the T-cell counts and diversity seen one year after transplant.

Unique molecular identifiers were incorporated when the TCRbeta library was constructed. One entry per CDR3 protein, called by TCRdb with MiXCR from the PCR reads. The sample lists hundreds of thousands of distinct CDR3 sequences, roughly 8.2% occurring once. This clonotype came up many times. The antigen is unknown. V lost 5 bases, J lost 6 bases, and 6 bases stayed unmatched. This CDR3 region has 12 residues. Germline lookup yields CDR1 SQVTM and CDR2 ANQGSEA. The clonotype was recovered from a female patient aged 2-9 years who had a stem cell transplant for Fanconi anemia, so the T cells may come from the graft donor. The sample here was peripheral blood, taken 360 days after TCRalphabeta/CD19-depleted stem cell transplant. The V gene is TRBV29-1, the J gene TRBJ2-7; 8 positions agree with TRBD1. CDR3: CSVRTGMSEQYF. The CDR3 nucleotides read TGCAGCGTTCGGACAGGGATGTCCGAGCAGTACTTC.